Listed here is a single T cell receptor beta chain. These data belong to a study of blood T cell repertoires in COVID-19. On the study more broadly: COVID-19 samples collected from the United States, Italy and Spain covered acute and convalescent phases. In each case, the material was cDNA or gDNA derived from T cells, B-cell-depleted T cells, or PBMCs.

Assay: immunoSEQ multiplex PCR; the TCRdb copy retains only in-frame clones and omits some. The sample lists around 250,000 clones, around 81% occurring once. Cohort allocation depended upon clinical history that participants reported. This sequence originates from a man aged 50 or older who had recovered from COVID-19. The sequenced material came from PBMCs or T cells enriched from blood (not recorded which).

The CDR3 DNA is TGTGCCAGCAGTATGACAGGGCCTGACGGTTCACCCCTCCACTTT. Translation gives CASSMTGPDGSPLHF. The V gene is TRBV28, the J gene TRBJ1-6, with 7 bases lining up with TRBD1. Germline trimming cut 5 bases from V and 9 bases from J; bases unmatched to any gene: 10. Germline assignment: CDR1 MDHEN and CDR2 SYDVKM. The CDR3 is 15 amino acids.